This TCR beta chain was retrieved from a study of cytomegalovirus exposure and HLA in healthy donors (dated by TCRdb to 2017 to 2019). Some background on the complete study: In an earlier analysis of 450 to 750 of the donors, roughly 300 Gb of sequence data and some 100 million unique TCR beta sequences from about 179 million T cells were reported. Rather than using new phenotypic data, the later analysis identified candidate immune exposures from TCR beta sequences and from how often those sequences occurred across donors. Roughly 300 gigabases of sequencing data and around 87 million unique TCR sequences were included in an early release covering about 700 HLA-typed donors. HLA typing covered class I and class II loci at four-digit resolution. An earlier analysis of roughly 600 of the donors used high-throughput TCR beta sequencing to judge whether each TCR beta V gene segment behaved as functional or pseudogenic. The study aimed to test whether cataloging public T cell receptors could reveal signatures of past pathogen exposure. In a later genetic analysis, genome-wide SNP genotypes for 398 of the 666 donors were used, and that subset was treated as a discovery cohort. Across approximately 420 genotyped donors of the cohort, an average of approximately 200,000 unique TCR beta nucleotide sequences per donor were sequenced, and roughly 20% of those sequences were non-productive. To predict cytomegalovirus infection status, the study brought together high-throughput TCR immunosequencing, statistical association of individual TCRs with disease status, and machine learning. Four to six DR-DQ haplotypes were handled as single units for association and clustering, since linkage in the cohort was strong. Of the roughly 430 genotyped donors, about 84% fell in the genetic ancestry cluster associated with self-reported Caucasian donors. To study patterns of TCR occurrence, a later analysis re-analyzed previously published TCR beta repertoires from around 660 donors and added high-resolution HLA genotyping. Alongside the repertoire data, information on donor age, sex, ethnicity and CMV serostatus was compiled. The number of typed donors differed by locus: 629-630 for A, B, C, DRB1 and DQB1; 500 to 550 for DQA1; some 590 for DPA1; and 400 to 480 for DPB1. A separate validation cohort of 100 to 150 different subjects was used in addition to the roughly 640-subject first cohort. All discovery cohort repertoires had been generated using a single sequencing platform. The study used immunosequencing to profile the T cell repertoires of several hundred subjects and linked those repertoires to cytomegalovirus serostatus.

In total, approximately 700 healthy bone marrow donors made up the cohort. At the time of sampling, all cohort members were nominally healthy, though unrecorded immune exposures were likely present. The donor was CMV seropositive and was included in the group of 250 to 350 seropositive cohort members. A peripheral blood sample was provided by each donor, and peripheral blood mononuclear cells were used for TCR beta sequencing. The Qiagen DNeasy Blood Extraction Kit was used to extract genomic DNA from the blood cell samples. Concerning this clone itself: Its antigen is unknown. Per-base quality was not reported, and no clone a single base away is much larger than it.

The CDR3 starts with the cysteine, ends with the phenylalanine, and has 17 residues. Only the CDR3 DNA stays, 51 bases, in frame from base 1. In the germline V gene (reference sequence), CDR1 corresponds to SEHNR and CDR2 to FQNEAQ. The germline V and J ends show losses of 5 bases and 3 bases respectively, and no gene match explains 8 bases of the junction. Broad study findings and their caveats: Most TCR sequences were observed very rarely across donors, whereas some public TCRs were present in many individuals. In the study, around 150 TCR beta chains were listed as associated with cytomegalovirus. In a later analysis, several top co-occurrence clusters were reported to appear linked to parvovirus B19, influenza, CMV and Epstein-Barr virus. Immune exposure information for the cohort was limited to CMV serostatus. In a later analysis, TCR association rates were found to vary across HLA loci, with the most associated TCRs seen for DRB1 alleles and the fewest for HLA-C alleles. Strong co-occurrence of HLA alleles, especially DR and DQ, made assigning TCR associations to individual alleles difficult. It was suggested by the authors that the approach could potentially be generalized to other disease states and immunological phenotypes. HLA typing was unavailable for some donors at each locus, so association tests used only the typed subset. A later genetic analysis associated a missense DCLRE1C variant with V-gene and J-gene trimming of TCR beta chains, and an independent cohort replicated the association. Compared with equally common non-associated chains, HLA-associated TCR beta chains in a later analysis were more clonally expanded and had lower generation probabilities. The classifier was reported to diagnose cytomegalovirus status with high specificity and sensitivity in both the original cohort and the validation cohort. A further reported finding was that TCR beta sequences accurately predicted the HLA-A and HLA-B alleles for most subjects in the first cohort. According to a later analysis, most CMV-associated TCR beta chains appeared to be HLA-restricted, and the HLA associations seemed to be driven largely by CMV exposure. A few of the identified cytomegalovirus-associated TCR beta chains were confirmed in vitro to be specific for cytomegalovirus antigens. An earlier analysis of approximately 570 of the donors showed that most TCR beta V segments appeared in productive rearrangements either about 87% or about 30% of the time, which broadly matched IMGT annotations. Correlated functional status among segregating V segments might reflect linkage disequilibrium, but an unknown experimental factor could not be ruled out. Only TCR beta chains were sequenced in this cohort, and the absence of alpha or paired-chain data limited detectable features. A later analysis associated 16,951 TCR beta sequences with specific HLA alleles at a false discovery rate of 0.05. A later genetic analysis reported fewer N-insertions in productive TCRs among donors in an Asian-associated ancestry cluster than the roughly 700-donor mean. The sequencing pipeline was judged likely to have produced a cluster of highly shared sequence variants as a technical artifact. The presence/absence analyses assumed that sequencing depth was roughly uniform across donors, and that assumption may not be true. Because the 87-base-pair reads could not distinguish some IMGT-functional V segments, including TRBV6-2 and TRBV6-3, those segments were excluded. Over 15 rarely observed V segments, including chromosome 9 orphons, were excluded from the earlier analysis of several hundred of the donors because counts were too low.

The library came from the immunoSEQ multiplex PCR assay. For the multiplex PCR, a mixture combining 60 forward primers for TCR Vbeta segments and 13 reverse primers for TCR Jbeta segments was used. A multiplex PCR assay on genomic DNA amplified the CDR3 region of rearranged TCR beta genes. Amplified TCR beta libraries were sequenced as 87-base-pair reads on the Illumina HiSeq System. Regarding the original processing steps: A later analysis counted about 76 million unique TCR beta chains across the 650 to 700 repertoires, and 9.5 million to 11 million of these chains were shared by at least two donors. A nearest-neighbor algorithm error-corrected the raw reads and collapsed the reads into unique sequences, merging closely related sequences to remove PCR and sequencing errors. Alignment of CDR3 sequences to IMGT reference sequences was used to assign V, D and J gene segments. For a sequence to be retained, a match of at least six nucleotides to both a V gene segment and a J gene segment was required. Rearrangements were classified as productive when the CDR3 lacked stop codons and remained in frame with V and J, and all other rearrangements were classified as non-productive. Following IMGT convention, CDR3 was defined as the stretch from the second conserved V-encoded cysteine up to the conserved J-encoded phenylalanine. In an earlier analysis of approximately 500 of the donors, sequences lacking an unambiguous match to a single V gene segment were excluded. An earlier analysis of 450 to 650 of the donors called V segments functional above 56.7% productive rearrangements and segregating when the between-donor standard deviation exceeded 5%. A statistical classification framework was built for diagnosing cytomegalovirus status from the catalog of TCR beta chain sequences. In a later analysis, V and J genes were assigned by comparing TCR nucleotide sequences against IMGT/GENE-DB human TR gene sequences. In a later analysis, CDR3 sequences and most-parsimonious VDJ recombination scenarios were assigned using the TCRdist pipeline. In a later analysis, every TCR beta chain was defined by the combination of its CDR3 amino acid sequence and its V-gene family, and reads without a unique V-gene family were dropped. As a way to deal with suspected cross-contamination and a sequencing artifact, a later analysis dropped 450 to 600 nucleotide sequences that were highly shared and had low generation probability. A later analysis calculated a clonal expansion index for each public chain from normalized within-repertoire ranks of inferred template counts. In a later analysis, generation probabilities were computed with a VDJ recombination model fitted to out-of-frame rearrangements, and the resulting probabilities were checked against IGoR. Hypergeometric tests were used in a later analysis to score TCR-TCR, TCR-HLA and TCR-CMV co-occurrence, with a repertoire-size bias correction applied to the TCR pairs. A later analysis estimated false discovery rates by permuting HLA or CMV assignments 20 times. A later analysis grouped co-occurring TCRs with DBSCAN, adding TCRdist sequence similarity when clustering within HLA-allele-positive subsets. Repertoires with fewer than 30,000 or more than 120,000 public chains were left out of co-occurrence clustering, as were four to six repertoires with anomalous nucleotide sharing. What TCRdb holds here is the immuneACCESS table cut down to in-frame rearrangements. Part of the clones is not present; checked against another copy, under half of the missing clones reflect an unresolved V gene, and the others are unexplained. The DNA was the basis for D and trimming; V, J and clone size are from that table. The sample table holds roughly 160,000 clones, of which roughly 77% were seen once. Around 8% of the sample is taken by the ten largest.

The receptor comes from a woman aged 40 to 50 in good health and CMV-seropositive. The chain couples TRBV7-9 to TRBJ2-2, with TRBD1 identical over 11 junction bases. The material sequenced was PBMCs. The nucleotide sequence reads as follows: TGTGCCAGCAGCGTTGGGACAGGGGGATCATACACCGGGGAGCTGTTTTTT. This sequence encodes CASSVGTGGSYTGELFF.